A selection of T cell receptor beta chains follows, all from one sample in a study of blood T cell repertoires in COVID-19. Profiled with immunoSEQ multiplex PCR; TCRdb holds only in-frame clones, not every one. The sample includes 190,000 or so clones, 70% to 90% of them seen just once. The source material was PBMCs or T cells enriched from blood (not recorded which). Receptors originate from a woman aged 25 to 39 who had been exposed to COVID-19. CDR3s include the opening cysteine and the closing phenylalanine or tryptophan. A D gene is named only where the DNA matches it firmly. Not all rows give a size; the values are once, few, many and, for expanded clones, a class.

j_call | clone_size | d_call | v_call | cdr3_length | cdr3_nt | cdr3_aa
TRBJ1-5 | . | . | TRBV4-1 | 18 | TGCGCCAGCAGCCAAGATTGGGGAGGTCGGTTTAGCAATCAGCCCCAGCATTTT | CASSQDWGGRFSNQPQHF
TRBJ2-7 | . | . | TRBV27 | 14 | TGTGCCAGCAGTTTAGAGCCCTCCCTCTACGAGCAGTACTTC | CASSLEPSLYEQYF
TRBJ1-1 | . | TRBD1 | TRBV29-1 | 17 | TGCAGCGTTGAAGATGGAGGGGGCGCCCCCTTGGACACTGAAGCTTTCTTT | CSVEDGGGAPLDTEAFF
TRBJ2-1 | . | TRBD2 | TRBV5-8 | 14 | TGTGCCAGCAGCGGGGGGGGGAGCTACAATGAGCAGTTCTTC | CASSGGGSYNEQFF
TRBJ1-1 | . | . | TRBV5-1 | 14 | TGCGCCAGCAGCGTCCGGACAAGGAACACTGAAGCTTTCTTT | CASSVRTRNTEAFF
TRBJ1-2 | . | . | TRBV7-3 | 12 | TGTGCCAGCAGCTCTCAGGGGTACGGCTACACCTTC | CASSSQGYGYTF
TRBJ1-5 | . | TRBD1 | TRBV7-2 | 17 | TGTGCCAGCCGCCCGGGACAGGGCCTTATGGGGAATCAGCCCCAGCATTTT | CASRPGQGLMGNQPQHF
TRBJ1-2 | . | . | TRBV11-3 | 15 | TGTGCCAGCAGCAGCCCAGGGGTCCATGCGGATGGCTACACCTTC | CASSSPGVHADGYTF
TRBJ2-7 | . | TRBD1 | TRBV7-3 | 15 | TGTGCCAGCAGCTTAACAGGCCAGGGGGCTGACGAGCAGTACTTC | CASSLTGQGADEQYF
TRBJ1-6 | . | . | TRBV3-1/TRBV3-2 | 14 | TGTGCCAGCAGCCAAGTGGAGGGGCATTCACCCCTCCACTTT | CASSQVEGHSPLHF
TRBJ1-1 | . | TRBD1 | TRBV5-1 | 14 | TGCGCCAGCAGCTTGGGCGGGACAGGGGGCCTTGCTTTCTTT | CASSLGGTGGLAFF
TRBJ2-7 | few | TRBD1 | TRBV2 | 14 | TGTGCCAGCAGAGGGACAGGGGGCGGGTACGAGCAGTACTTC | CASRGTGGGYEQYF
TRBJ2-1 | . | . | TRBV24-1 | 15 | TGTGCCACCAGTGATTCCGGGACACAAATCAATGAGCAGTTCTTC | CATSDSGTQINEQFF
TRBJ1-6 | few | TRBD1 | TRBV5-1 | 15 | TGCGCCAGCAGCGCAACCGGGACAGGGGATTCACCCCTCCACTTT | CASSATGTGDSPLHF
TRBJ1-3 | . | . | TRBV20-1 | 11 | TGCAGTGCCTTCCTTGGAAACACCATATATTTT | CSAFLGNTIYF
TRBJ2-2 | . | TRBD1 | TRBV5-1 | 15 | TGCGCCAGCAGCCGAGGACAGGGACGAGGAGGGGAGCTGTTTTTT | CASSRGQGRGGELFF
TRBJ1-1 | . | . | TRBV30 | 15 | TGTGCCTGGAGTGGGGGCCGGGGGGCGAGCACTGAAGCTTTCTTT | CAWSGGRGASTEAFF
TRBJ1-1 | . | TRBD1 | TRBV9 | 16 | TGTGCCAGCAGCGCCCCAGACAGGGGACGGGGGACTGAAGCTTTCTTT | CASSAPDRGRGTEAFF
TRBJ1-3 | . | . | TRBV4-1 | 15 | TGCGCCAGCAGCCAAGAGCAGTGGTCTGGAAACACCATATATTTT | CASSQEQWSGNTIYF
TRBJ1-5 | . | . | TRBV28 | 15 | TGTGCCAGCAGTTTGGAAGGGGGAAGCAATCAGCCCCAGCATTTT | CASSLEGGSNQPQHF
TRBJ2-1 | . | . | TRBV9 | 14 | TGTGCCAGCAGCGTAGTCGGGGAAGGGGGTGAGCAGTTCTTC | CASSVVGEGGEQFF
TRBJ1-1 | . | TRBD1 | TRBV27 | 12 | TGTGCCAGCAGAGAGGGGGCCCGTGAAGCTTTCTTT | CASREGAREAFF
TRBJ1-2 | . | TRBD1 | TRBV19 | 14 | TGTGCCAGTAGTACCGGACAGGGGATCTATGGCTACACCTTC | CASSTGQGIYGYTF
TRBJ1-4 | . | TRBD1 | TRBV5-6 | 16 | TGTGCCAGCAGCTCGGCAGACAGGGTTGGTAGTGAAAAACTGTTTTTT | CASSSADRVGSEKLFF
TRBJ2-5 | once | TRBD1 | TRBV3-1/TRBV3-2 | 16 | TGTGCCAGCAGCCAAGTCAGGGACAGGACGAGAGAGACCCAGTACTTC | CASSQVRDRTRETQYF
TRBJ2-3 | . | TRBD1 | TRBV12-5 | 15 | TGTGCTAGTGGTTCGCGGACAGGGGGCACAGATACGCAGTATTTT | CASGSRTGGTDTQYF
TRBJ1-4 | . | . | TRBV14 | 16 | TGTGCCAGCAGCCAAGGACTGGGGGCAGCTAATGAAAAACTGTTTTTT | CASSQGLGAANEKLFF